These 29 T cell receptor beta chains share one sample of origin, sequenced in a study of cytomegalovirus exposure and HLA in healthy donors. The PCR ran on 60 Vbeta and 13 Jbeta primers. Produced via immunoSEQ multiplex PCR; TCRdb's table is partial and in-frame only. The sample comprises some 100,000 clones, 65% to 90% of which are singletons, and approximately 1.2% rests with the top ten. Sequenced input: PBMCs. These receptors were taken from a woman aged 18-30 years in good health and CMV-seronegative.

This rearrangement joins TRBV25-1 to TRBJ1-3; TRBD1 matches at 7 bases. After removal of 4 bases from V and 4 bases from J, the junction contained 7 bases not matched to a gene. CDR3 length: 15 residues. CDR1 is MGHDK, CDR2 SYGVNS, per germline. The CDR3 here is CASSGAGTEGNTIYF. The DNA for the CDR3 is TGTGCCAGCAGTGGAGCTGGGACAGAAGGAAACACCATATATTTT. Full variable domain (missing parts from reference TRBV25-1 and TRBJ1-3): EADIYQTPRYLVIGTGKKITLECSQTMGHDKMYWYQQDPGMELHLIHYSYGVNSTEKGDLSSESTVSRIRTEHFPLTLESARPSHTSQYLCASSGAGTEGNTIYFGEGSWLTVV.

This rearrangement joins TRBV9 to TRBJ1-2, with D possibly TRBD1 on 6 matching bases. This CDR3 has 12 amino acids. Germline lookup yields CDR1 SGDLS and CDR2 YYNGEE. V was pared by 4 bases and J by 3 bases, with 7 bases between. The DNA for the CDR3 is TGTGCCAGCAGCAGGACAGACTATGGCTACACCTTC. It translates to CASSRTDYGYTF.

V gene TRBV9 combines with J gene TRBJ2-7; 9 nucleotides line up with TRBD1. CDR3 length equals 15 residues. The ends lost 3 bases at V and 2 bases at J; junction bases unmatched: 6. CDR1 is SGDLS, CDR2 YYNGEE, per germline. The CDR3 protein is CASSEGQGITYEQYF. In DNA form, the CDR3 reads TGTGCCAGCAGCGAGGGACAGGGAATAACCTACGAGCAGTACTTC.

This chain connects TRBV7-2 to TRBJ2-1; 10 nucleotides align to TRBD2. The ends lost 1 base at V and 8 bases at J; junction bases unmatched: 8. The length of the CDR3 is 16 residues. Germline CDR1 SGHTA, CDR2 FQGNSA. The CDR3 DNA follows: TGTGCCAGCAGCTTAGTTTCTAGCGGGGGCGGGTATGAGCAGTTCTTC. Translation gives CASSLVSSGGGYEQFF.

The genes are TRBV4-3 and TRBJ2-2; tentative D call: TRBD1 (6 bases). This CDR3 has 17 amino acids. Germline assignment: CDR1 LGHNA and CDR2 YSLEER. Trimming left V 3 bases short and J 1 base short, with 15 bases between. This CDR3 is CASSQGAFQVNTGELFF. CDR3 in DNA: TGCGCCAGCAGCCAGGGGGCCTTTCAGGTGAACACCGGGGAGCTGTTTTTT.

This chain connects TRBV6-5 to TRBJ2-5, with TRBD1 matching 7 bases. With V trimmed by 5 bases and J by 5 bases, 5 bases remained unmatched. Germline CDR1 and CDR2: MNHEY and SVGAGI. The CDR3 runs 13 residues. CDR3: CASSRTGVETQYF. In DNA, the CDR3 is TGTGCCAGCAGTCGAACAGGGGTGGAGACCCAGTACTTC.

The chain employs TRBV9 and TRBJ2-1; D is possibly TRBD2 (5 bases). This CDR3 has 16 amino acids. Deletions cut 0 bases from V and 0 bases from J, with 10 bases between. The germline CDR1 and CDR2 sequences are SGDLS and YYNGEE. The CDR3 spells CASSVGTQSSYNEQFF. DNA for the CDR3: TGTGCCAGCAGCGTAGGGACTCAAAGCTCCTACAATGAGCAGTTCTTC.

Concerning this clone: A junction boundary mismatches the germline segment, possibly from a read error. This chain links TRBV7-9 with TRBJ1-3, with D uncertain. Germline-derived CDR1 and CDR2 are SEHNR and FQNEAQ (reference sequence). The CDR3 has 10 amino acids. The CDR3 sequence: CSSNPGVFYF. In DNA form, the CDR3 reads TGTTCCAGCAATCCGGGTGTATTTTATTTT. Full variable domain (missing parts from reference TRBV7-9 and TRBJ1-3): DTGVSQNPRHKITKRGQNVTFRCDPISEHNRLYWYRQTLGQGPEFLTYFQNEAQLEKSRLLSDRFSAERPKGSFSTLEIQRTEQGDSAMYLCSSNPGVFYFGEGSWLTVV.

The CDR3 coding sequence is TGTGCCAGCAGCTTCTCTGGGACAGGGGGATTCTTCTACAATGAGCAGTTCTTC. Its protein is CASSFSGTGGFFYNEQFF. The rearrangement joins TRBV7-2 to TRBJ2-1; the match to TRBD1 covers 11 bases. J gave up 3 bases and V 3 bases, and 10 bases lay outside the gene matches. The germline CDR1 and CDR2 sequences are SGHTA and FQGNSA. This CDR3 comprises 18 residues.

The table lists this clone with a few counts. This specimen includes other DNA sequences encoding the same CDR3. The chain links TRBV28 to TRBJ2-7; 9 bases are a match to TRBD2. Looked up from germline, CDR1 is MDHEN and CDR2 is SYDVKM. The CDR3 runs 15 residues. J lost 3 bases, V lost 2 bases, and 5 bases had no gene match. DNA of the CDR3: TGTGCCAGCAGTTTAGGGCTAGCGGGACGCTACGAGCAGTACTTC. This gives the protein CASSLGLAGRYEQYF.

The chain joins TRBV7-9 to TRBJ1-1; possible D gene TRBD1, 5 bases. This CDR3 is 16 amino acids long. The V end was cut by 1 base, the J end by 5 bases, with 17 bases between. Germline V CDR1 and CDR2: SEHNR, FQNEAQ (reference sequence). DNA for the CDR3: TGTGCCAGCAGCTTAGAAACCGGGGGTTTGGGGACTGAAGCTTTCTTT. Amino acid sequence: CASSLETGGLGTEAFF.

The V gene is TRBV12-2, the J gene TRBJ1-4. TRBV12-2 is marked as a pseudogene. CDR3 length: 17 amino acids. In nucleotides, the CDR3 is TGTGCAAGTCGCTTAGTAGGGCGGGTTCGGACTAATGAAAAACTGTTTTTT. This gives the protein CASRLVGRVRTNEKLFF.

The chain joins TRBV2 to TRBJ2-3; 7 nucleotides align to TRBD1. Germline V gives CDR1 SNHLY, CDR2 FYNNEI. The J segment lost 0 bases and the V segment lost 8 bases, leaving 8 bases of the junction unmatched. The CDR3 has 15 amino acids. The CDR3 spells CASGSATGSTDTQYF. CDR3 coding DNA: TGTGCCAGCGGATCCGCGACAGGGAGCACAGATACGCAGTATTTT. Full variable domain (outside the CDR3, taken from reference TRBV2 and TRBJ2-3): EPEVTQTPSHQVTQMGQEVILRCVPISNHLYFYWYRQILGQKVEFLVSFYNNEISEKSEIFDDQFSVERPDGSNFTLKIRSTKLEDSAMYFCASGSATGSTDTQYFGPGTRLTVL.

The chain has TRBV6-6 and TRBJ1-2, with D tentatively TRBD1 (5 bases). CDR3 size: 14 residues. Germline V gene lookup returns CDR1 MNHNY and CDR2 SVGAGI (reference sequence). Trimming removed 2 bases from V and 5 bases from J, with 12 bases in between. CDR3 DNA sequence: TGTGCCAGCAGTTACAAACAGGAGTTTTATGGCTACACCTTC. Protein product: CASSYKQEFYGYTF.

The chain joins TRBV6-1 to TRBJ1-1, with D possibly TRBD1 on 5 matching bases. The CDR3 is 14 amino acids. Looked up from germline, CDR1 is MNHNS and CDR2 is SASEGT. The V gene lost 7 bases and the J gene lost 5 bases, with 17 bases spanning the gap. Here the CDR3 DNA reads TGTGCCAGCACAGAACAGGTGGGGCTTACTGAAGCTTTCTTT. As protein: CASTEQVGLTEAFF.

The chain combines TRBV7-2 with TRBJ1-1; no clear D gene. Per the germline V gene, CDR1 is SGHTA and CDR2 is FQGNSA. The CDR3 is 16 residues long. V lost 0 bases to trimming and J lost 1 base, with 12 bases between them. In nucleotides, the CDR3 is TGTGCCAGCAGCTTAGCGCCACGGGCGGGGAACACTGAAGCTTTCTTT. The encoded protein is CASSLAPRAGNTEAFF.

This clone has only a few counts. Other DNA sequences in this sample translate to the same CDR3. V and J are TRBV4-3 and TRBJ2-1; 14 nucleotides match TRBD2. The V and J ends lost 3 bases and 4 bases, in that order; junction bases with no gene match: 2. The CDR3 consists of 16 residues. Germline-derived CDR1 and CDR2 are LGHNA and YSLEER. CDR3: CASSQGLAGEYNEQFF. The CDR3 DNA reads as TGCGCCAGCAGCCAGGGACTAGCGGGAGAGTACAATGAGCAGTTCTTC.

This rearrangement joins TRBV6-1 to TRBJ1-2, with 11 bases aligning to TRBD1. Germline CDR1 reads MNHNS; CDR2 reads SASEGT. V shed 5 bases and J 4 bases; nucleotides not matched to a gene: 6. The CDR3 contains 15 residues. CDR3 in DNA: TGTGCCAGCAGTACCTCCGGGACAGGGGGCTATGGCTACACCTTC. It is translated as CASSTSGTGGYGYTF.

This rearrangement joins TRBV11-2 to TRBJ2-3; 12 bases fit TRBD2. The germline V gene encodes CDR1 SGHAT and CDR2 FQNNGV. The V gene end was trimmed by 3 bases and the J gene end by 2 bases; junction bases not matched to a gene: 6. The CDR3 contains 17 residues. CDR3 nucleotide sequence: TGTGCCAGCAGCTTGAGGACTAGCGGGATTACCACAGATACGCAGTATTTT. Its translation is CASSLRTSGITTDTQYF. Full variable domain (rest looked up from reference TRBV11-2 and TRBJ2-3): EAGVAQSPRYKIIEKRQSVAFWCNPISGHATLYWYQQILGQGPKLLIQFQNNGVVDDSQLPKDRFSAERLKGVDSTLKIQPAKLEDSAVYLCASSLRTSGITTDTQYFGPGTRLTVL.

The chain is built from TRBV28 and TRBJ1-6, with D hard to call. Germline lookup yields CDR1 MDHEN and CDR2 SYDVKM. V lost 2 bases and J 8 bases, leaving 7 bases between the germline ends. This CDR3 has 13 residues. Here the CDR3 DNA reads TGTGCCAGCAGTTTACAGGAGGATTCACCCCTCCACTTT. Its translation is CASSLQEDSPLHF.

The V and J genes are TRBV10-3 and TRBJ2-5, with D possibly TRBD2 on 5 matching bases. With the DNA end fitting TRBJ2-7 better, the J assignment may be wrong. The germline V gene encodes CDR1 ENHRY and CDR2 SYGVKD. The CDR3 is made up of 14 amino acids. The chain's CDR3 is CAISESKGVHEQYF. Written as DNA, the CDR3 is TGTGCCATCAGTGAGTCGAAGGGAGTCCACGAGCAGTACTTC.

This clone was detected a few times. This sequence joins TRBV10-3 and TRBJ2-7; D is perhaps TRBD2 (5 bases). The CDR3 extends over 13 amino acids. Germline CDR1 is ENHRY and CDR2 is SYGVKD. The V and J ends lost 4 bases and 1 base respectively, with 8 bases between them. CDR3 sequence (DNA): TGTGCCATCAGTGGGGAGATTTCCTACGAGCAGTACTTC. Protein sequence: CAISGEISYEQYF.

In nucleotides, the CDR3 is TGTGCCAGCAGCTTAGCTCACTGGGGCTACACCTTC. It translates to CASSLAHWGYTF. V and J are TRBV7-9 and TRBJ1-2; D unresolved. Germline assignment: CDR1 SEHNR and CDR2 FQNEAQ (reference sequence). There are 12 residues in the CDR3. Trimming stripped 0 bases from V and 8 bases from J, with 7 bases between. The variable domain in full, with the rest retrieved from reference TRBV7-9 and TRBJ1-2, is DTGVSQNPRHKITKRGQNVTFRCDPISEHNRLYWYRQTLGQGPEFLTYFQNEAQLEKSRLLSDRFSAERPKGSFSTLEIQRTEQGDSAMYLCASSLAHWGYTFGSGTRLTVV.

The V call is TRBV2, the J call TRBJ1-3; D may be TRBD1 (5 bases). This CDR3 comprises 13 residues. The V end lost 11 bases, the J end lost 2 bases, and 13 bases lay between the germline ends. Germline CDR1 and CDR2: SNHLY and FYNNEI. CDR3 amino acids: CAAFRVTGNTIYF. The CDR3 region has the DNA TGTGCCGCCTTCAGGGTAACTGGAAACACCATATATTTT.

The CDR3 region is CASRRLARANEQFF. CDR3 nucleotides: TGTGCCAGCAGAAGACTAGCCAGGGCCAATGAGCAGTTCTTC. The chain is built from TRBV11-2 and TRBJ2-1; TRBD2 matches at 7 bases. There are 14 residues in the CDR3. Germline V gives CDR1 SGHAT, CDR2 FQNNGV. Germline trimming cut 6 bases from V and 6 bases from J; bases unmatched to any gene: 8. The full variable domain, rest sourced from reference TRBV11-2 and TRBJ2-1, is EAGVAQSPRYKIIEKRQSVAFWCNPISGHATLYWYQQILGQGPKLLIQFQNNGVVDDSQLPKDRFSAERLKGVDSTLKIQPAKLEDSAVYLCASRRLARANEQFFGPGTRLTVL.

J is TRBJ2-3 and V is TRBV6-4; 12 bases are shared with TRBD2. The germline V gene has CDR1 MRHNA and CDR2 SNTAGT. CDR3 length equals 15 residues. V shed 5 bases, J shed 7 bases, and the junction held 7 bases outside the gene matches. The CDR3 loop is CASSSTSGGPNTQYF. In DNA form, the CDR3 reads TGTGCCAGCAGTAGCACTAGCGGGGGGCCGAATACGCAGTATTTT.

The CDR3 spells CASSLDGRRDKETQYF. DNA of the CDR3: TGTGCCAGCAGCTTAGATGGACGGCGGGATAAAGAGACCCAGTACTTC. The rearrangement joins TRBV11-2 to TRBJ2-5; D may be TRBD2 (6 bases). CDR3 length: 16 amino acids. Germline CDR1 reads SGHAT; CDR2 reads FQNNGV. Trimming cost V 0 bases and J 3 bases, with 14 bases left between them.

The chain has TRBV25-1 and TRBJ1-6; D uncertain. The CDR3 covers 12 residues. In germline, CDR1 is MGHDK, CDR2 SYGVNS. V was trimmed by 10 bases and J by 18 bases, leaving 22 bases between them. The CDR3 region has the DNA TGTGCCACCTCTCGATCGGGAGACCTCTACCACTTT. Translating gives CATSRSGDLYHF.

The CDR3 is CSGGVSSEQYF. CDR3 coding DNA: TGCAGCGGGGGGGTAAGCAGTGAGCAGTACTTC. The chain combines TRBV29-1 with TRBJ2-5; D is possibly TRBD2 (6 bases). CDR1 is SQVTM and CDR2 is ANQGSEA in the germline V gene. With 7 bases removed from V and 11 bases from J, the gap between germline ends came to 17 bases. The length of the CDR3 is 11 residues.